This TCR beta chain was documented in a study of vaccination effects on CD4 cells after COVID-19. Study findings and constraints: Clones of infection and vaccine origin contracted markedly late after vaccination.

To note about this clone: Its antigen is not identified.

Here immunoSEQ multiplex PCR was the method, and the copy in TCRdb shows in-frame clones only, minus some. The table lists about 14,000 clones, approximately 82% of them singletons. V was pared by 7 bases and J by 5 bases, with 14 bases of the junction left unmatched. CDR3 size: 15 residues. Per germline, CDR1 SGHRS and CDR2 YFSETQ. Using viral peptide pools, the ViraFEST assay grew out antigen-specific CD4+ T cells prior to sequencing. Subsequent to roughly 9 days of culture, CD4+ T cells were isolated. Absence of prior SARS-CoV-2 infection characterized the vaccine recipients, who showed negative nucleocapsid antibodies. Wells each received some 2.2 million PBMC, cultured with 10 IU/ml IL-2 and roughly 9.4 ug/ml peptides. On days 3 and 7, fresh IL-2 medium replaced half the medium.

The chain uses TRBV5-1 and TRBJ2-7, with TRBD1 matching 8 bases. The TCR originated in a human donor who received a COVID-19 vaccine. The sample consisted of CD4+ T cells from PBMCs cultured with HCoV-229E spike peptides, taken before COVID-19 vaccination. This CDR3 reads CASGTSGTGGNEQYF. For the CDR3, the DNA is TGCGCCAGCGGGACCTCCGGGACAGGAGGGAACGAGCAGTACTTC.